This TCR beta chain originates from a study of T cells in localized non-small cell lung cancer. Points from the study as a whole: In the blood, greater T cell density corresponded to longer overall survival. Uninvolved neighboring lung showed the greatest T cell clonality, exceeding tumor.

Repertoires were generated with immunoSEQ multiplex PCR, while TCRdb's copy carries only in-frame clones and drops some. The repertoire consists of 25,000 to 35,000 clones, with 80% to 90% occurring once and the leading ten covering 9% to 12%. Worth noting for this clone: Its specificity is unknown. The identical CDR3 is also encoded by other nucleotide sequences in the sample.

The ends were cut back, 1 base at V and 4 bases at J, with 14 bases in the middle. The CDR3 totals 15 residues. The germline gives CDR1 SGHRS, CDR2 YFSETQ. The sequence was obtained from a woman aged 35-75 years with stage I lung adenocarcinoma. Here the sequenced sample was peripheral blood, taken before any cancer treatment. The chain links TRBV5-1 to TRBJ2-5; either TRBD1 or TRBD2 may supply D (7 bases each). The CDR3 bases are TGCGCCAGCAGCTTGAGGGGGCCGGGGGGAGAGACCCAGTACTTC. It specifies CASSLRGPGGETQYF.